This T cell receptor (beta chain) was sequenced for a study of control samples from healthy donors and cancer patients. Some clones are missing from TCRdb's copy, which holds only in-frame ones; the method was immunoSEQ multiplex PCR. The sample has 68,000 or so clones, approximately 83% seen once. The CDR3 covers 17 residues. Germline V gene data show CDR1 as LNHDA and CDR2 as SQIVND (reference sequence). V gave up 3 bases and J gave up 6 bases; unmatched junction bases: 14. The sequence came from a man aged 55 to 69 in good health. V gene TRBV19 combines with J gene TRBJ2-1; 7 nucleotides agree with TRBD1. Sequencing used blood. CDR3 amino acids: CASSIRTGPRQSNEQFF. For the CDR3, the DNA is TGTGCCAGTAGTATTCGGACAGGTCCACGGCAATCCAATGAGCAGTTCTTC.